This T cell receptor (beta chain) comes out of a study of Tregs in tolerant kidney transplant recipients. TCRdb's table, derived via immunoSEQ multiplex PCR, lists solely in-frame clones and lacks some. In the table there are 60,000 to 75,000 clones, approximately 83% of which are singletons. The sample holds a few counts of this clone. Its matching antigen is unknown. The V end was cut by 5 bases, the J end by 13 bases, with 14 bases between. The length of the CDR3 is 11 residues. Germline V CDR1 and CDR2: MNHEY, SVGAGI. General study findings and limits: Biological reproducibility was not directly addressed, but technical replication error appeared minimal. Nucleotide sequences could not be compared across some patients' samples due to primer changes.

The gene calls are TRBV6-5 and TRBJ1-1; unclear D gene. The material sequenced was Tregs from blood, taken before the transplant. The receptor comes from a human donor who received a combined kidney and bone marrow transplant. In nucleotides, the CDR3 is TGTGCCAGCAGTGAAGGGTATAGGGATTTCTTT. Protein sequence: CASSEGYRDFF.